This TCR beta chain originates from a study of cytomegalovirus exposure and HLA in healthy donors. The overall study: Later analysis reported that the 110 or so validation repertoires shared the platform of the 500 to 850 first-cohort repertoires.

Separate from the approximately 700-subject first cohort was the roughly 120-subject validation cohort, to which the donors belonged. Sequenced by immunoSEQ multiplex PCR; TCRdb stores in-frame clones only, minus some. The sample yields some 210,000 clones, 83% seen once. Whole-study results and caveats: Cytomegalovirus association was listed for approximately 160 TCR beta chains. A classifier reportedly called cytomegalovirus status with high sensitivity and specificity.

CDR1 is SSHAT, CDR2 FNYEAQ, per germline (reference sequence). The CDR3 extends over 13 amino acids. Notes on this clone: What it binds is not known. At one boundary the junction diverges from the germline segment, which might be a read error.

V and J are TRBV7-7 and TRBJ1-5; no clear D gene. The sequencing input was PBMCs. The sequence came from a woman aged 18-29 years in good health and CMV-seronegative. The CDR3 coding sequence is TGTGCTAGCAGCTCTGGGAGAGATCAGCCCCAGCATTTT. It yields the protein CASSSGRDQPQHF. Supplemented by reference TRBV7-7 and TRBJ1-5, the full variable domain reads GAGVSQSPRYKVTKRGQDVTLRCDPISSHATLYWYQQALGQGPEFLTYFNYEAQPDKSGLPSDRFSAERPEGSISTLTIQRTEQRDSAMYRCASSSGRDQPQHFGDGTRLSIL.